These 4 T cell receptor beta chains were all obtained from the same sample, sequenced in a study of cytomegalovirus exposure and HLA in healthy donors. Profiling relied on immunoSEQ multiplex PCR, and the TCRdb table lists in-frame clones only, not all of them. The sample carries under 200,000 clones, 85% to 90% recorded once. The sample was PBMCs. Source of these receptors: a woman aged 25 to 39 in good health and CMV-seronegative.

The chain uses TRBV5-1 and TRBJ1-4; 7 nucleotides align to TRBD1. The junction had 12 bases not matched to a gene; V was cut back by 3 bases and J by 13 bases. Germline V lookup: CDR1 SGHRS, CDR2 YFSETQ. The CDR3 totals 14 residues. The DNA for the CDR3 is TGCGCCAGCAGCTCCGGGACAGCGAATGCGGTACTGTTTTTT. It codes for CASSSGTANAVLFF.

The chain has TRBV5-4 and TRBJ2-2; no firm D call. V shed 5 bases and J shed 4 bases, with 9 bases lying between them. Per germline, CDR1 SGHNT and CDR2 YYREEE (reference sequence). The CDR3 length is 13 residues. CDR3 amino acids: CASRHGGTGELFF. As DNA, the CDR3 is TGTGCCAGCAGACATGGTGGCACCGGGGAGCTGTTTTTT.

In its sample, this clone was seen once. The chain links TRBV6-1 to TRBJ1-1, with D unclear. The CDR3 contains 14 residues. Trimming cost V 2 bases and J 7 bases, with 14 bases left between them. The germline V gene has CDR1 MNHNS and CDR2 SASEGT. CDR3 DNA sequence: TGTGCCAGCAGTGAACGGGGTGGGCCGGATGAAGCTTTCTTT. Translated: CASSERGGPDEAFF.

This chain connects TRBV2 to TRBJ1-2; weak D call: TRBD1 (6 bases). Germline values: CDR1 SNHLY, CDR2 FYNNEI. Trimming pared 7 bases from V and 8 bases from J, leaving 17 bases between. The length of the CDR3 is 13 residues. In DNA form, the CDR3 reads TGTGCCAGCATACAGGGAGGAAGGTACGGCTACACCTTC. It is translated as CASIQGGRYGYTF.